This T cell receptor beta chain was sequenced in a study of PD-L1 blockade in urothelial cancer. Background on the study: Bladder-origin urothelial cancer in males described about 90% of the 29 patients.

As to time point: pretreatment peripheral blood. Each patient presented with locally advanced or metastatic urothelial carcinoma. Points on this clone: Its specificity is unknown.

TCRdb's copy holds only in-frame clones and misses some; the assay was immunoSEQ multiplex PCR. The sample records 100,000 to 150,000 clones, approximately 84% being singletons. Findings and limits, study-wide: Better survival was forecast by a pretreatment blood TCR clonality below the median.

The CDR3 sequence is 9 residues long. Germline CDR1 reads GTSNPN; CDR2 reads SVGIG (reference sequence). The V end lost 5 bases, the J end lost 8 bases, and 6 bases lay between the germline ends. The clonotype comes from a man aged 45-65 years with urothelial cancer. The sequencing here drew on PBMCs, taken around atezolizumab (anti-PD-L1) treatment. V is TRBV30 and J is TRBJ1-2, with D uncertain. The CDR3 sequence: CAWGPGYTF. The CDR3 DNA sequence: TGTGCCTGGGGGCCGGGCTACACCTTC.